Listed below are T cell receptor beta chains from one sample, sequenced in a study of regulatory T cells in long-lasting Graves disease. TCRdb used MiXCR to reprocess the multiplex PCR reads, holding one entry per CDR3 protein. The top ten hold approximately 25% of the sample, which has roughly 530,000 distinct CDR3 sequences, roughly 16% seen once. The same data also went into a second study, on T cells in Graves' hyperthyroidism and ophthalmopathy.

Sequenced material: peripheral blood mononuclear cells (PBMCs), taken at new diagnosis, from a patient treated with antithyroid drugs. These TCRs come from a woman aged 35-65 years with Graves disease. Both conserved end residues are part of each CDR3. The order of the fields is V gene, clone size, D gene, J gene, CDR3 DNA, CDR3 protein. D genes are given only for firm matches. Clone size is stated in some rows and not others, as once, few, many or a class when expanded.

TRBV6-2/TRBV6-3	.	.	TRBJ1-2	TGTGCCAGCAGTCCCCACGGGTCGGACTATGGCTACACCTTC	CASSPHGSDYGYTF
TRBV6-1	few	TRBD1	TRBJ1-1	TGTGCCAGCACCAGGGAGGCAGGGGGCCGGACTGAAGCTTTCTTT	CASTREAGGRTEAFF
TRBV9	.	.	TRBJ1-4	TGTGCCAGCAGCGTAGGACCTGCAACTAATGAAAAACTGTTTTTT	CASSVGPATNEKLFF
TRBV4-1	.	TRBD1	TRBJ2-1	TGCGCCAGCAGCCAAGGGCAGGGGGCAGCTAGCTACAATGAGCAGTTCTTC	CASSQGQGAASYNEQFF
TRBV12-3/TRBV12-4	.	TRBD1	TRBJ1-6	TGTGCCAGCAGCCTCGGGGACAGAGCTCAGTCACCCCTCCACTTT	CASSLGDRAQSPLHF
TRBV18	.	.	TRBJ1-2	TGTGCCAGCTCACCCAATAACGGGCCCTACTATGGCTACACCTTC	CASSPNNGPYYGYTF
TRBV29-1	many	.	TRBJ1-1	TGCAGCGTTGAAAGGGGCCTGTTACCCTGGAACACTGAAGCTTTCTTT	CSVERGLLPWNTEAFF
TRBV3-1	many	.	TRBJ1-1	TGTGCCAGCAGCCAAGACCGGCGAAAGGGTTTCTTT	CASSQDRRKGFF
TRBV3-1	many	.	TRBJ1-1	TGTGCCAGCAGCCAAGAAAGGCTAGCTTTTAGCACTGAAGCTTTCTTT	CASSQERLAFSTEAFF
TRBV6-1	.	TRBD1	TRBJ2-5	TGTGCCAGCAGGGACGACAGGGAAGAGACCCAGTACTTC	CASRDDREETQYF
TRBV20-1	few	TRBD1	TRBJ1-6	TGCAGTGCTAGAGAAGGGACAGTAAATTCACCCCTCCACTTT	CSAREGTVNSPLHF
TRBV5-1	few	TRBD1	TRBJ2-5	TGCGCCAGCAGTTCCGGGACAGGGTTTCAAGAGACCCAGTACTTC	CASSSGTGFQETQYF
TRBV19	.	.	TRBJ2-5	TGTGCCAGTAGTATCGGGGGGCGCCTGTTCCAAGAGACCCAGTACTTC	CASSIGGRLFQETQYF
TRBV20-1	many	.	TRBJ1-1	TGCAGTGCGCCGACAGGCTATGAAGCTTTCTTT	CSAPTGYEAFF
TRBV12-3/TRBV12-4	many	TRBD1	TRBJ2-1	TGTGCCAGCAGCCACCCGGGACAGTACAATGAGCAGTTCTTC	CASSHPGQYNEQFF
TRBV4-1	.	TRBD2	TRBJ2-4	TGCGCCAGCAGCCAAGAGGGGACAGCGGGGGGCAAAAACATTCAGTACTTC	CASSQEGTAGGKNIQYF
TRBV2	many	TRBD2	TRBJ2-3	TGTGCCAGCAGCTTAGGACTAGCGGGGGGTAGCACAGATACGCAGTATTTT	CASSLGLAGGSTDTQYF
TRBV19	.	.	TRBJ1-2	TGTGCCAGTAGTATCAGCGGGACACGTGGCTACACCTTC	CASSISGTRGYTF
TRBV4-1	.	.	TRBJ1-5	TGCGCCAGCAGCCAAGATCCAGGCGCAGGGAATCAGCCCCAGCATTTT	CASSQDPGAGNQPQHF
TRBV11-2	many	TRBD2	TRBJ2-5	TGTGCCAGCAGCCACTTAGGGTCGGGAGGAGCCCGGGGGGAGACCCAGTACTTC	CASSHLGSGGARGETQYF
TRBV7-3	many	.	TRBJ1-2	TGTGCCAGCACCGTATGGGACCGAAACTATGGCTACACCTTC	CASTVWDRNYGYTF
TRBV6-1	many	.	TRBJ2-7	TGTGCCAGCAGTGATGAAAGGACTCCTCCCTACGAGCAGTACTTC	CASSDERTPPYEQYF
TRBV29-1	few	TRBD2	TRBJ2-7	TGCAGCGTCCTGGGACTAGGTGTCGAGCAGTACTTC	CSVLGLGVEQYF
TRBV19	.	TRBD1	TRBJ2-7	TGTGCCAGTAGTCCAGGCGGGGACAGGGTCTACGAGCAGTACTTC	CASSPGGDRVYEQYF
TRBV7-3	.	TRBD1	TRBJ2-2	TGTGCCAGCAGCTTAACATATACAGGGGGAAACACCGGGGAGCTGTTTTTT	CASSLTYTGGNTGELFF
TRBV24-1	.	.	TRBJ1-1	TGTGCCACCAGTTCCGGGGCCCCCGGGGGCACTGAAGCTTTCTTT	CATSSGAPGGTEAFF
TRBV20-1	few	.	TRBJ2-4	TGCAGTGCGAGGTTGAGCAAAAACATTCAGTACTTC	CSARLSKNIQYF